This record concerns one T cell receptor (beta chain) sequence. Its target is not known. The read ends 3 residues before the CDR3 terminus; that terminus is restored from the germline J gene. The CDR3 has 15 residues. The germline V gene has CDR1 MGHRA and CDR2 YSYEKL. V lost 3 bases to trimming and J lost 2 bases, with 11 bases between them. Here immunoSEQ multiplex PCR was the method, and the copy in TCRdb shows in-frame clones only, minus some. This repertoire comprises more than 40,000 clones; its ten largest clones make up about 0.94%. The record originates from a study of T cells in women clearing cervical HPV infection. Study results and caveats: It is unknown whether associations predate infection; no effector/memory or HPV-specific sorting. CIN3+ cases had significantly higher TCR repertoire richness than controls, but evenness did not differ.

The gene calls are TRBV4-1 and TRBJ1-5; no clear D gene. Specimen: blood buffy coat. This sequence originates from a woman aged 18 to 75 with a cervical HPV16 infection that either progressed to CIN3+ or cleared (not recorded which). CDR3: CASSHPDLGNQPQHF. CDR3 DNA (partial): TGCGCCAGCAGCCATCCGGACTTAGGCAATCAGCCC.